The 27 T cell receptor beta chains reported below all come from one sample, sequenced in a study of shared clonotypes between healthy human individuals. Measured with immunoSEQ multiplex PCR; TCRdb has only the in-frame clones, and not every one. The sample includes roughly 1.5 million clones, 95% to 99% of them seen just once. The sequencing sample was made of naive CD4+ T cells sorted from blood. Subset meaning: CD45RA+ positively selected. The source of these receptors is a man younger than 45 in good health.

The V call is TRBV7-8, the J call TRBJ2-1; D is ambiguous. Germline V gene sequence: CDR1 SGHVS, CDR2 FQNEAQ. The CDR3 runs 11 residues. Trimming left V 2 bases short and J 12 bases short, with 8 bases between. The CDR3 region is CASSLSTRQFF. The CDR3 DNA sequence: TGTGCCAGCAGCTTAAGTACGCGGCAGTTCTTC.

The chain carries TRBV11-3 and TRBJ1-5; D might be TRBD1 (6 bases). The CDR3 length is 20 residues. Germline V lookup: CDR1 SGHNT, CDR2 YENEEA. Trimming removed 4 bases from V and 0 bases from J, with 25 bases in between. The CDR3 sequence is CASSSLPTGSYNDSNQPQHF. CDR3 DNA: TGTGCCAGCAGCTCCCTGCCGACAGGATCCTACAACGATAGCAATCAGCCCCAGCATTTT.

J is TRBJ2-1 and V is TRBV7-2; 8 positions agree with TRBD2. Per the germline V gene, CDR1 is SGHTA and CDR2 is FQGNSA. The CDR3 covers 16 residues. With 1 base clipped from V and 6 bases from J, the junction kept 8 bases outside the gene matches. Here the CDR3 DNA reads TGTGCCAGCAGCTTAGAATCCGGGACTAGTGCCAATGAGCAGTTCTTC. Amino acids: CASSLESGTSANEQFF.

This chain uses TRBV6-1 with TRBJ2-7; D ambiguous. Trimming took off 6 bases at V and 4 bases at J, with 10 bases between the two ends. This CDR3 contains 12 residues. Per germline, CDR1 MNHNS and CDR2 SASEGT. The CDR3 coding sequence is TGTGCCAGCAGAGGAGTTATGTACGAGCAGTACTTC. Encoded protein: CASRGVMYEQYF.

The CDR3 sequence: CASSPVISPTIYEQYF. In nucleotides, the CDR3 is TGTGCCAGCTCACCAGTAATCTCCCCGACAATCTACGAGCAGTACTTC. The chain links TRBV18 to TRBJ2-7; D remains ambiguous. Per the germline V gene, CDR1 is KGHSH and CDR2 is LQKENI. V was clipped by 2 bases and J by 3 bases, with 17 bases between them. This CDR3 is built from 16 residues.

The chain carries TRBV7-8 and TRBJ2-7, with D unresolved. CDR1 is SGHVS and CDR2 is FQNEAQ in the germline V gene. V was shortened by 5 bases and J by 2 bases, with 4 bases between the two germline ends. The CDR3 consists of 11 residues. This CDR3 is CASSVTYEQYF. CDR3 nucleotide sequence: TGTGCCAGCAGCGTTACCTACGAGCAGTACTTC. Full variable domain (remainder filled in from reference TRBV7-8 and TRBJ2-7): GAGVSQSPRYKVAKRGQDVALRCDPISGHVSLFWYQQALGQGPEFLTYFQNEAQLDKSGLPSDRFFAERPEGSVSTLKIQRTQQEDSAVYLCASSVTYEQYFGPGTRLTVT.

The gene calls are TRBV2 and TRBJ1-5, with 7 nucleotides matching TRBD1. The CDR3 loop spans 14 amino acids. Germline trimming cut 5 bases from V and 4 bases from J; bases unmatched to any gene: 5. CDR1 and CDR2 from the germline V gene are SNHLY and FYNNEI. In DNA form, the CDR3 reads TGTGCCAGCAGTCGGGACAGCGATAATCAGCCCCAGCATTTT. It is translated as CASSRDSDNQPQHF.

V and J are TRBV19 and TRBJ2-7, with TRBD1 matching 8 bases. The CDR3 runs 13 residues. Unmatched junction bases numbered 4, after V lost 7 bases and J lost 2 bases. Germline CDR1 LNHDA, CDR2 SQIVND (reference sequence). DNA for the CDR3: TGTGCCAGTACGGACAGGGCAACCTACGAGCAGTACTTC. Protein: CASTDRATYEQYF.

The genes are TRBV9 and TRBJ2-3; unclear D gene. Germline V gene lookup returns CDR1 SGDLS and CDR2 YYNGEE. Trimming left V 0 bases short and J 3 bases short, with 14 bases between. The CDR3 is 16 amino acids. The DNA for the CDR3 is TGTGCCAGCAGCGTAGAGTCGAGAATACAAACAGATACGCAGTATTTT. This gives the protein CASSVESRIQTDTQYF.

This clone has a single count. The CDR3 DNA follows: TGTGCCATCAATAGGGGGGCTTTGAACACTGAAGCTTTCTTT. Translating it yields CAINRGALNTEAFF. The chain carries TRBV10-3 and TRBJ1-1; D possibly corresponds to TRBD1 (6 bases). Per the germline V gene, CDR1 is ENHRY and CDR2 is SYGVKD. This CDR3 has 14 amino acids. The germline V and J ends were trimmed by 7 bases and 0 bases, with 12 bases remaining between them.

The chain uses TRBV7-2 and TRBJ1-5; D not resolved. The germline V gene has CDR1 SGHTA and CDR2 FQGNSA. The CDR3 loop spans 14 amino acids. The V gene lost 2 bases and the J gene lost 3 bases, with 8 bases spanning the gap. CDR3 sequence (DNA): TGTGCCAGCAGCTTACAGGAACTCAATCAGCCCCAGCATTTT. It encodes CASSLQELNQPQHF.

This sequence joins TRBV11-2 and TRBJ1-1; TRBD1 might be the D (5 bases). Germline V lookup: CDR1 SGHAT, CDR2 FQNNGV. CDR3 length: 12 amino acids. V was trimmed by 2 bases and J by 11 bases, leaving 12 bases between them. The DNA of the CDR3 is TGTGCCAGCAGCTTAAGGGGAGGGCTGGCTTTCTTT. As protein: CASSLRGGLAFF.

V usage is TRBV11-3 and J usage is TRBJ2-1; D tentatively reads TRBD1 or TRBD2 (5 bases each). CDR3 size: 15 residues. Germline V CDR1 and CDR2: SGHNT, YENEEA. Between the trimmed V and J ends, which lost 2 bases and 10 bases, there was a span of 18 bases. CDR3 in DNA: TGTGCCAGCAGCTTAAGGAGCAGGCAGGGCGGGGAGCAGTTCTTC. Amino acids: CASSLRSRQGGEQFF.

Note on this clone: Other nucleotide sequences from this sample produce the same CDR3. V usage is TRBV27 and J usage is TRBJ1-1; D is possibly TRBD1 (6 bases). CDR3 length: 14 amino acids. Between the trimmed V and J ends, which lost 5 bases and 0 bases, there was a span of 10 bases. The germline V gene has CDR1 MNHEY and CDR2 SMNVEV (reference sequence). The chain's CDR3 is CASSPWTVNTEAFF. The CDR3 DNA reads TGTGCCAGCAGTCCTTGGACAGTGAACACTGAAGCTTTCTTT.

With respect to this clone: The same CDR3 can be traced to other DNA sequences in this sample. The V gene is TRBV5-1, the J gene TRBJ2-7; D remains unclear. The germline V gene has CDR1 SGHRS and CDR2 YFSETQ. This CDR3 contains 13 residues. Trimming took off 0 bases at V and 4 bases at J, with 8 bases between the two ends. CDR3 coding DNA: TGCGCCAGCAGCTTGGAGGGTACGTACGAGCAGTACTTC. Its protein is CASSLEGTYEQYF.

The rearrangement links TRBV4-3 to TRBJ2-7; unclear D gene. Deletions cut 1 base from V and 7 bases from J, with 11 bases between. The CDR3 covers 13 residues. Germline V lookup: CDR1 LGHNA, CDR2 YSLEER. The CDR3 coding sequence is TGCGCCAGCAGCCAAGTTCAAGTGGGAGAGCAGTACTTC. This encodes CASSQVQVGEQYF.

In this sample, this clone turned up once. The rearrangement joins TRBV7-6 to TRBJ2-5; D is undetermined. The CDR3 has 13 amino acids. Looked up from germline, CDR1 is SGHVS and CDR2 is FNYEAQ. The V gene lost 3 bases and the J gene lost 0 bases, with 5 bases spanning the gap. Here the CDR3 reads CASSLAYQETQYF. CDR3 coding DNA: TGTGCCAGCAGCTTGGCCTACCAAGAGACCCAGTACTTC.

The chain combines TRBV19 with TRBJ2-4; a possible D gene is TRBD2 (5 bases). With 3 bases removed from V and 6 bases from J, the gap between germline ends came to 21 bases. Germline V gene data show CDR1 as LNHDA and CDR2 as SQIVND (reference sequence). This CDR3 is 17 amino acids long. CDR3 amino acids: CASSMSSGRLRGNIQYF. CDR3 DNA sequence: TGTGCCAGTAGTATGAGTTCCGGGCGTCTCCGGGGAAACATTCAGTACTTC.

The CDR3 is CASSPVDSRGEQYF. Here the CDR3 DNA reads TGTGCCAGCTCACCAGTTGACTCTCGGGGTGAGCAGTACTTC. This chain links TRBV18 with TRBJ2-7; a weak D match, TRBD2 (5 bases). This CDR3 has 14 amino acids. Germline V gene data show CDR1 as KGHSH and CDR2 as LQKENI. V was trimmed by 2 bases and J by 7 bases, leaving 15 bases between them.

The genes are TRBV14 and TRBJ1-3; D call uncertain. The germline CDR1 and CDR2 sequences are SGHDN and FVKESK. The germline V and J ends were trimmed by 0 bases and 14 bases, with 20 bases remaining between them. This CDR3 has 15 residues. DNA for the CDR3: TGTGCCAGCAGCCAAGACCCGGGGTTGAGTTCGAGCTTATATTTT. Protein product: CASSQDPGLSSSLYF.

The CDR3 nucleotides read TGTGCCAGCAGCCTATCTTCGAGCACAGATACGCAGTATTTT. Amino acids: CASSLSSSTDTQYF. The chain links TRBV11-3 to TRBJ2-3; D not certain. The CDR3 runs 14 residues. Germline V gene sequence: CDR1 SGHNT, CDR2 YENEEA. The V end was cut by 5 bases, the J end by 0 bases, with 9 bases between.

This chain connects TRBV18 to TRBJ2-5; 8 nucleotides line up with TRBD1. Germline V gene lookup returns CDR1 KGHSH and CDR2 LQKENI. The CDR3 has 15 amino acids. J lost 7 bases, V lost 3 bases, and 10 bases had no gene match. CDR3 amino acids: CASSPSGQVGRTQYF. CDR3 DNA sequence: TGTGCCAGCTCACCCTCGGGACAGGTGGGGCGGACCCAGTACTTC. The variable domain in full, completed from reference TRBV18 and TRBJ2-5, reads NAGVMQNPRHLVRRRGQEARLRCSPMKGHSHVYWYRQLPEEGLKFMVYLQKENIIDESGMPKERFSAEFPKEGPSILRIQQVVRGDSAAYFCASSPSGQVGRTQYFGPGTRLLVL.

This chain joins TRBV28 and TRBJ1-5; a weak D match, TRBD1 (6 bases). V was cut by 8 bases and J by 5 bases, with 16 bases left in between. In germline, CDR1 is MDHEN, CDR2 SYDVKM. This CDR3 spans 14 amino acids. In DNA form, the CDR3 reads TGTGCCAGCGAGACGACAGGTTCCTATCAGCCCCAGCATTTT. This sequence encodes CASETTGSYQPQHF.

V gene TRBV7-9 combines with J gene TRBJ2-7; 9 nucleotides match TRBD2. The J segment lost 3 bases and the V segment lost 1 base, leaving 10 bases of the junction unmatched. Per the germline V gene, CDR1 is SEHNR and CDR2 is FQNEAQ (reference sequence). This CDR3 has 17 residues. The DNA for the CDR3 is TGTGCCAGCAGCTTAGTTCTTAGCGGGAGTGAACGCTACGAGCAGTACTTC. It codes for CASSLVLSGSERYEQYF.

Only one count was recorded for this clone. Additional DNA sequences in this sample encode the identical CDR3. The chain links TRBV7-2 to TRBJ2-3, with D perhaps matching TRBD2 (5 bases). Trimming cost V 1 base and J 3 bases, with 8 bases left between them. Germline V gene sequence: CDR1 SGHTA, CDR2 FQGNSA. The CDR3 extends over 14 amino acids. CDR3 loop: CASSLGSGTDTQYF. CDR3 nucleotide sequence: TGTGCCAGCAGCTTAGGCTCGGGGACAGATACGCAGTATTTT.

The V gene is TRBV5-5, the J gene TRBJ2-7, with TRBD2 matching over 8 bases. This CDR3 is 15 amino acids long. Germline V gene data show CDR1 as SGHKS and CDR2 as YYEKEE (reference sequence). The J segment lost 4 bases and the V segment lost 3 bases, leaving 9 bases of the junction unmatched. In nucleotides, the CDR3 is TGTGCCAGCAGCTCACCGGGACTAGGGTTGTACGAGCAGTACTTC. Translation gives CASSSPGLGLYEQYF. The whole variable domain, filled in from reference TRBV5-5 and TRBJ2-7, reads DAGVTQSPTHLIKTRGQQVTLRCSPISGHKSVSWYQQVLGQGPQFIFQYYEKEERGRGNFPDRFSARQFPNYSSELNVNALLLGDSALYLCASSSPGLGLYEQYFGPGTRLTVT.

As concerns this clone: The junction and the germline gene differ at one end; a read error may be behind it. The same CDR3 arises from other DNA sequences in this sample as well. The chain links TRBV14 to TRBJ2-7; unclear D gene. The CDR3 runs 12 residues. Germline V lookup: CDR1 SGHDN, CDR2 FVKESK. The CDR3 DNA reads TGTGCCAGCAGTCAAGCACGGGTCGAGCAGTACTTC. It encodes CASSQARVEQYF. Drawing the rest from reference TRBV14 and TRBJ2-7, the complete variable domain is EAGVTQFPSHSVIEKGQTVTLRCDPISGHDNLYWYRRVMGKEIKFLLHFVKESKQDESGMPNNRFLAERTGGTYSTLKVQPAELEDSGVYFCASSQARVEQYFGPGTRLTVT.